Below, 23 T cell receptor beta chains from the same sample are listed, as sequenced in a study of control samples from healthy donors and cancer patients. Repertoires were generated with immunoSEQ multiplex PCR, while TCRdb's copy carries only in-frame clones and drops some. The sample contains some 58,000 clones, over 75% of which appear only once. The sequenced material came from PBMCs. The receptor source for this set is a woman aged 55 to 70 with lung cancer.

The chain has TRBV5-1 and TRBJ1-6, with unresolved D. CDR3 size: 15 residues. Looked up from germline, CDR1 is SGHRS and CDR2 is YFSETQ. V lost 4 bases, J lost 9 bases, and 17 bases lay in between. The CDR3 sequence is CASSNSAGGGSPLHF. The CDR3 bases are TGCGCCAGCAGCAACTCGGCAGGAGGAGGTTCACCCCTCCACTTT. The full variable domain, its missing parts supplied by reference TRBV5-1 and TRBJ1-6, is KAGVTQTPRYLIKTRGQQVTLSCSPISGHRSVSWYQQTPGQGLQFLFEYFSETQRNKGNFPGRFSGRQFSNSRSEMNVSTLELGDSALYLCASSNSAGGGSPLHFGNGTRLTVT.

This clone was found once. This chain links TRBV2 with TRBJ1-5; 7 bases fit TRBD1. V gave up 4 bases and J gave up 0 bases; unmatched junction bases: 9. Germline V gene sequence: CDR1 SNHLY, CDR2 FYNNEI. There are 17 residues in the CDR3. The CDR3 is CASSVLGQLNSNQPQHF. The CDR3 bases are TGTGCCAGCAGTGTGTTGGGACAGCTTAATAGCAATCAGCCCCAGCATTTT.

The chain links TRBV11-2 to TRBJ2-7; a weak D match, TRBD1 (5 bases). Germline V gene lookup returns CDR1 SGHAT and CDR2 FQNNGV. The CDR3 extends over 15 amino acids. The V end lost 0 bases, the J end lost 0 bases, and 9 bases lay between the germline ends. The CDR3 protein is CASSLDMTVSYEQYF. The CDR3 DNA is TGTGCCAGCAGCTTAGATATGACAGTCTCCTACGAGCAGTACTTC.

This sequence joins TRBV10-3 and TRBJ1-1, with D hard to call. V was cut by 10 bases and J by 1 base, with 7 bases left in between. Germline CDR1 and CDR2: ENHRY and SYGVKD. CDR3 length: 11 amino acids. The CDR3 coding sequence is TGTGCCAGCGGAGCGAACACTGAAGCTTTCTTT. This gives the protein CASGANTEAFF.

V and J are TRBV20-1 and TRBJ1-5; 8 nucleotides agree with TRBD1. J lost 6 bases, V lost 3 bases, and 7 bases had no gene match. The germline CDR1 and CDR2 sequences are DFQATT and SNEGSKA (reference sequence). The CDR3 loop spans 14 amino acids. CDR3 protein: CSASSGGAGQPQHF. CDR3 nucleotides: TGCAGTGCTAGTTCAGGGGGCGCGGGTCAGCCCCAGCATTTT.

This chain uses TRBV19 with TRBJ2-3, with 7 bases aligning to TRBD1. The CDR3 extends over 15 amino acids. Looked up from germline, CDR1 is LNHDA and CDR2 is SQIVND (reference sequence). J lost 3 bases, V lost 5 bases, and 8 bases had no gene match. The CDR3 bases are TGTGCCAGTAGTCTCGACAGGGCCAGGACAGATACGCAGTATTTT. Translation: CASSLDRARTDTQYF.

CDR3 sequence reads: CASSSGGGQETQYF. DNA for the CDR3: TGCGCCAGCAGCTCTGGGGGCGGTCAAGAGACCCAGTACTTC. The rearrangement links TRBV5-1 to TRBJ2-5, with a weak D call TRBD1 (6 bases). CDR1 and CDR2 (germline): SGHRS, YFSETQ. This CDR3 has 14 amino acids. The ends were cut back, 3 bases at V and 2 bases at J, with 11 bases in the middle.

This rearrangement joins TRBV6-6 to TRBJ1-5; no firm D call. Per germline, CDR1 MNHNY and CDR2 SVGAGI (reference sequence). Deletions cut 2 bases from V and 4 bases from J, with 6 bases between. CDR3 length equals 13 residues. The CDR3 bases are TGTGCCAGCAGTTACGCGGATAATCAGCCCCAGCATTTT. Encoded protein: CASSYADNQPQHF.

The gene calls are TRBV9 and TRBJ2-5; tentatively, D is TRBD2 (7 bases). V was trimmed by 0 bases and J by 2 bases, leaving 11 bases between them. This CDR3 is 15 amino acids long. The germline V gene has CDR1 SGDLS and CDR2 YYNGEE. The CDR3: CASSVGRGGQETQYF. CDR3 DNA sequence: TGTGCCAGCAGCGTAGGGAGGGGGGGTCAAGAGACCCAGTACTTC.

This clone has a single count. Here the CDR3 reads CASSSSGTYGYTF. In DNA, the CDR3 is TGTGCCAGCAGCTCCTCAGGGACCTATGGCTACACCTTC. The chain uses TRBV7-8 and TRBJ1-2; weak D call: TRBD1 (5 bases). CDR3 length: 13 amino acids. From germline, CDR1 is SGHVS and CDR2 FQNEAQ. V gave up 4 bases and J gave up 4 bases, with 10 bases separating them.

The chain joins TRBV10-3 to TRBJ1-2; tentative D call: TRBD1 (6 bases). Germline lookup yields CDR1 ENHRY and CDR2 SYGVKD. This CDR3 contains 12 residues. Trimming removed 5 bases from V and 8 bases from J, with 12 bases in between. CDR3 sequence reads: CAISLTGSGYTF. CDR3 sequence (DNA): TGTGCCATCAGTCTGACAGGTTCGGGCTACACCTTC.

The chain joins TRBV6-6 to TRBJ2-1, with D possibly being TRBD1 (6 bases). Trimming removed 6 bases from V and 0 bases from J, with 9 bases in between. Germline loops: CDR1 MNHNY, CDR2 SVGAGI (reference sequence). The length of the CDR3 is 14 residues. CDR3 in amino acids: CASRNRVSYNEQFF. The CDR3 DNA follows: TGTGCCAGCAGGAACAGGGTCTCCTACAATGAGCAGTTCTTC.

The rearrangement uses TRBV18 and TRBJ1-1, with D perhaps matching TRBD1 (6 bases). The CDR3 loop spans 14 amino acids. The V end lost 2 bases, the J end lost 6 bases, and 13 bases lay between the germline ends. The germline V gene encodes CDR1 KGHSH and CDR2 LQKENI. CDR3 nucleotide sequence: TGTGCCAGCTCACCAAGGGGGGCGCGCTCTGAAGCTTTCTTT. It encodes CASSPRGARSEAFF.

This chain joins TRBV28 and TRBJ1-5; the D is unclear. CDR3 size: 15 residues. Germline CDR1 and CDR2: MDHEN and SYDVKM. Trimming pared 6 bases from V and 7 bases from J, leaving 19 bases between. CDR3 amino acids: CASSLGGSYRQPQHF. CDR3 nucleotide sequence: TGTGCCAGCAGCCTAGGTGGGTCCTATAGGCAGCCCCAGCATTTT.

This chain uses TRBV9 with TRBJ1-6; 10 bases fit TRBD1. The CDR3 is 17 amino acids. J lost 9 bases, V lost 3 bases, and 12 bases had no gene match. Germline CDR1 and CDR2: SGDLS and YYNGEE. CDR3 coding DNA: TGTGCCAGCAGCGAGGGACAGGGGAGGCAGTATTTTTCACCCCTCCACTTT. It codes for CASSEGQGRQYFSPLHF.

This rearrangement joins TRBV4-2 to TRBJ1-4, with 9 nucleotides matching TRBD1. Germline loops: CDR1 LGHNA, CDR2 YNFKEQ. The CDR3 has 16 amino acids. J lost 5 bases, V lost 0 bases, and 4 bases had no gene match. The CDR3 loop reads CASSQDVGTGNEKLFF. In nucleotides, the CDR3 is TGTGCCAGCAGCCAAGATGTTGGGACAGGGAATGAAAAACTGTTTTTT.

The chain has TRBV11-2 and TRBJ1-1; no clear D. The CDR3 contains 14 residues. The germline CDR1 and CDR2 sequences are SGHAT and FQNNGV. Trimming pared 5 bases from V and 5 bases from J, leaving 15 bases between. The CDR3 coding sequence is TGTGCCAGCAGCGCCCTGGCAGTAGGAACTGAAGCTTTCTTT. This codes for CASSALAVGTEAFF.

The chain has TRBV11-2 and TRBJ2-6, with D uncertain. V lost 3 bases, J lost 1 base, and 7 bases lay in between. CDR3 length: 15 amino acids. Looked up from germline, CDR1 is SGHAT and CDR2 is FQNNGV. The CDR3, as DNA: TGTGCCAGCAGCTTTCACCGTTCTGGGGCCAACGTCCTGACTTTC. Its protein product is CASSFHRSGANVLTF.

The V call is TRBV24-1, the J call TRBJ2-1; no clear D. V was pared by 1 base and J by 0 bases, with 12 bases between. The germline V gene has CDR1 KGHDR and CDR2 SFDVKD. This CDR3 is built from 17 residues. In DNA, the CDR3 is TGTGCCACCAGTGATTTCAACCCCCCCAACTCCTACAATGAGCAGTTCTTC. Amino acids: CATSDFNPPNSYNEQFF.

The CDR3 protein is CASSYSGWGNQPQHF. For the CDR3, the DNA is TGTGCCAGTAGTTACTCGGGTTGGGGCAATCAGCCCCAGCATTTT. The V and J genes are TRBV19 and TRBJ1-5, with D unresolved. Trimming took 5 bases from V and 2 from J, leaving 13 bases between them. The CDR3 sequence is 15 residues long. In germline, CDR1 is LNHDA, CDR2 SQIVND (reference sequence).

The chain joins TRBV6-6 to TRBJ2-2; D gene ambiguous. V was pared by 2 bases and J by 5 bases, with 6 bases between. This CDR3 has 13 amino acids. In germline, CDR1 is MNHNY, CDR2 SVGAGI (reference sequence). The CDR3 region is CASSYVRTGELFF. CDR3 bases: TGTGCCAGCAGTTACGTCAGAACCGGGGAGCTGTTTTTT.

V gene TRBV28 combines with J gene TRBJ2-7, with 7 bases lining up with TRBD1. There are 14 residues in the CDR3. The germline gives CDR1 MDHEN, CDR2 SYDVKM. The V segment lost 7 bases and the J segment 2 bases; nucleotides outside the gene matches: 8. CDR3 amino acids: CASNVRDSPYEQYF. CDR3 sequence (DNA): TGTGCCAGCAACGTCCGGGACAGCCCCTACGAGCAGTACTTC.

This chain links TRBV15 with TRBJ1-5; D unclear. The CDR3 runs 15 residues. Looked up from germline, CDR1 is LNHNV and CDR2 is YYDKDF (reference sequence). The V gene lost 11 bases and the J gene lost 2 bases, with 19 bases spanning the gap. The CDR3 protein is CASMDGSFGNQPQHF. CDR3 DNA sequence: TGTGCCTCGATGGACGGCTCTTTTGGCAATCAGCCCCAGCATTTT.